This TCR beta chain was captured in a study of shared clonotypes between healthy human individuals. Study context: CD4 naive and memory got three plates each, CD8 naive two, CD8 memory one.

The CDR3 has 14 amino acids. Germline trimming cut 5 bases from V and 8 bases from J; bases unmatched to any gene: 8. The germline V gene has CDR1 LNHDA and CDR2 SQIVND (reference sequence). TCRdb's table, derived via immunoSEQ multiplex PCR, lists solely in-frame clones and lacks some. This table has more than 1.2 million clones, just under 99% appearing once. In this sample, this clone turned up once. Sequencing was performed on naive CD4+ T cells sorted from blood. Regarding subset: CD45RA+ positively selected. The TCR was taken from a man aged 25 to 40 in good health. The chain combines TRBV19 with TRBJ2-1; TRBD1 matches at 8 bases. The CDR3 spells CASSARTGSHEQFF. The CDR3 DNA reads TGTGCCAGTAGTGCCCGGACAGGGTCCCATGAGCAGTTCTTC.